This T cell receptor beta chain was observed in a study of T cell changes during pregnancy in multiple sclerosis. Generated by immunoSEQ multiplex PCR, the TCRdb table keeps only in-frame clones and is missing some. The table includes about 80,000 clones, roughly nine tenths detected once. Germline-derived CDR1 and CDR2 are MDHEN and SYDVKM. The CDR3 loop spans 18 amino acids. With 5 bases clipped from V and 0 bases from J, the junction kept 13 bases outside the gene matches. The material was CD4+ T cells from peripheral blood mononuclear cells, obtained before pregnancy. This receptor was obtained from a female donor with multiple sclerosis, enrolled in a pregnancy study. The chain combines TRBV28 with TRBJ1-1, with 9 bases lining up with TRBD1. The CDR3 coding sequence is TGTGCCAGCAGTCCGCCCCCGACAGGGGGAATGGTGAACACTGAAGCTTTCTTT. Amino acid sequence: CASSPPPTGGMVNTEAFF.